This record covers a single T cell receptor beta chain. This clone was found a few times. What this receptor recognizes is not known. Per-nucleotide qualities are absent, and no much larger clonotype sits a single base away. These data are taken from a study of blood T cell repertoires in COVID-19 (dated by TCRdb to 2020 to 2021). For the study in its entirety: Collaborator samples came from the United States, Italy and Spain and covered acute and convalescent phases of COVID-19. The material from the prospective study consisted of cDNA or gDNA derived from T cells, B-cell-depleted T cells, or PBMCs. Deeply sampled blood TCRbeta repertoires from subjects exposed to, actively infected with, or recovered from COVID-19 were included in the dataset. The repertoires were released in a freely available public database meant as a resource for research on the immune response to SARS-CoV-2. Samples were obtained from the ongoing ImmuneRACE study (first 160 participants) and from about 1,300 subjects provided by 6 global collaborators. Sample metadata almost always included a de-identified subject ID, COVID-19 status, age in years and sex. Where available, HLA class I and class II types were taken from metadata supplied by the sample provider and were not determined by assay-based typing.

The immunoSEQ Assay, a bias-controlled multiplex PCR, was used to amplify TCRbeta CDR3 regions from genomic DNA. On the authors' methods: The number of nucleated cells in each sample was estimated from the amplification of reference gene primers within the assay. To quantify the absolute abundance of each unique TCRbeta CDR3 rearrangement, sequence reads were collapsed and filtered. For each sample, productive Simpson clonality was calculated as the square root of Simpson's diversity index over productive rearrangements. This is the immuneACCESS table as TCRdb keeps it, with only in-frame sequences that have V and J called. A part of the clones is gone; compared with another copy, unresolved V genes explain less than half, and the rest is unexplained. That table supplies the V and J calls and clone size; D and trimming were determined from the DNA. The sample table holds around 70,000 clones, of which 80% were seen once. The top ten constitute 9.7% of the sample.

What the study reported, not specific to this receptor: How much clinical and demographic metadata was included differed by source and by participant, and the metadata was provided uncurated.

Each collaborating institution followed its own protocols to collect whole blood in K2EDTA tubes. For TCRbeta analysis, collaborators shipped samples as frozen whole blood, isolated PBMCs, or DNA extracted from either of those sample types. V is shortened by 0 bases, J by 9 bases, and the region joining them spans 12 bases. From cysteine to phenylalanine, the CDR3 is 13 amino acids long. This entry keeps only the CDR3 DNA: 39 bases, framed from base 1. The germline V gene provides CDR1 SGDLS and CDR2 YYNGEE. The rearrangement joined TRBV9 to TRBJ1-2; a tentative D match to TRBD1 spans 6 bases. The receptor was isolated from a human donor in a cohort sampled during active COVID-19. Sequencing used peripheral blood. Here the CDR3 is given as CASSVVQGGSYTF. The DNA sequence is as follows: TGTGCCAGCAGCGTAGTACAGGGTGGAAGCTACACCTTC.